These 27 T cell receptor beta chains share one sample of origin, sequenced in a study of blood T cell repertoires in COVID-19. Measured with immunoSEQ multiplex PCR; TCRdb has only the in-frame clones, and not every one. The sample carries 290,000 or so clones, approximately 78% recorded once. Source material: PBMCs or T cells enriched from blood (not recorded which). The source is a middle-aged man who had been exposed to COVID-19.

This rearrangement joins TRBV7-8 to TRBJ2-7; 7 bases agree with TRBD2. J lost 1 base, V lost 7 bases, and 7 bases had no gene match. The CDR3 loop spans 14 amino acids. The germline CDR1 and CDR2 sequences are SGHVS and FQNEAQ. As DNA, the CDR3 is TGTGCCAGCACCCCCTGGGAGGGTTCCTACGAGCAGTACTTC. It encodes CASTPWEGSYEQYF.

The rearrangement joins TRBV9 to TRBJ1-4; TRBD1 matches at 9 bases. CDR1 is SGDLS, CDR2 YYNGEE, per germline. Trimming removed 1 base from V and 6 bases from J; junction bases left unmatched: 7. This CDR3 has 16 amino acids. DNA for the CDR3: TGTGCCAGCAGCGTAAGCTACAGGGGGCGCTATGAAAAACTGTTTTTT. It translates to CASSVSYRGRYEKLFF.

V usage is TRBV27 and J usage is TRBJ1-6; D not certain. The germline V and J ends were trimmed by 2 bases and 0 bases, with 11 bases remaining between them. The CDR3 has 17 amino acids. The germline V gene has CDR1 MNHEY and CDR2 SMNVEV (reference sequence). The CDR3 DNA is TGTGCCAGCAGTTTAGTCCGAGCGAGCTCCTATAATTCACCCCTCCACTTT. This sequence encodes CASSLVRASSYNSPLHF.

The chain joins TRBV5-1 to TRBJ2-5; 10 nucleotides align to TRBD2. Trimming removed 5 bases from V and 1 base from J; junction bases left unmatched: 5. CDR1 SGHRS and CDR2 YFSETQ come from the germline V gene. The CDR3 contains 15 residues. This CDR3 reads CASRPLAGAQETQYF. DNA for the CDR3: TGCGCCAGCAGACCCCTAGCGGGAGCCCAAGAGACCCAGTACTTC.

The chain links TRBV5-1 to TRBJ2-6; D remains unclear. Germline V gene data show CDR1 as SGHRS and CDR2 as YFSETQ. Trimming stripped 1 base from V and 2 bases from J, with 10 bases between. This CDR3 has 16 residues. The CDR3 nucleotides read TGCGCCAGCAGCTTGATCCGAGTCACTGGGGCCAACGTCCTGACTTTC. It is translated as CASSLIRVTGANVLTF. The full variable domain, its missing parts supplied by reference TRBV5-1 and TRBJ2-6, is KAGVTQTPRYLIKTRGQQVTLSCSPISGHRSVSWYQQTPGQGLQFLFEYFSETQRNKGNFPGRFSGRQFSNSRSEMNVSTLELGDSALYLCASSLIRVTGANVLTFGAGSRLTVL.

The rearrangement uses TRBV19 and TRBJ1-1, with 7 bases identical to TRBD1. CDR3 size: 14 residues. Germline V gene sequence: CDR1 LNHDA, CDR2 SQIVND (reference sequence). Trimming at V came to 8 bases and at J to 1 base, leaving 7 bases not matched to a gene. Here the CDR3 DNA reads TGTGCCAGTCGCCCGACAGGGCAGAACACTGAAGCTTTCTTT. Amino acids: CASRPTGQNTEAFF.

A single count supports this clone. This chain connects TRBV5-1 to TRBJ2-2; TRBD2 matches 9 bases. V shed 1 base, J shed 2 bases, and the junction held 6 bases outside the gene matches. Germline V gives CDR1 SGHRS, CDR2 YFSETQ. The CDR3 covers 17 residues. CDR3 coding DNA: TGCGCCAGCAGCTTGATTGGTAGCGGGAGTAACACCGGGGAGCTGTTTTTT. Its protein product is CASSLIGSGSNTGELFF.

For the CDR3, the DNA is TGTGCCAGCAGCTTCGCCGCGGGGGGCTACGAGCAGTACTTC. Its protein product is CASSFAAGGYEQYF. The chain employs TRBV5-5 and TRBJ2-7, with 8 bases matching TRBD2. CDR1 is SGHKS, CDR2 YYEKEE, per germline (reference sequence). The junction had 4 bases not matched to a gene; V was cut back by 2 bases and J by 3 bases. The CDR3 runs to 14 residues.

This chain connects TRBV14 to TRBJ2-7; weak D call: TRBD1 (7 bases). Germline V gene lookup returns CDR1 SGHDN and CDR2 FVKESK. The CDR3 extends over 16 amino acids. The germline V and J ends were trimmed by 4 bases and 5 bases, with 21 bases remaining between them. The CDR3 sequence is CASSPSVTGWEDEQYF. The CDR3 region has the DNA TGTGCCAGCAGCCCCAGTGTGACAGGGTGGGAGGACGAGCAGTACTTC.

This chain uses TRBV5-1 with TRBJ2-7; D gene unclear. From germline, CDR1 is SGHRS and CDR2 YFSETQ. Trimming took 0 bases from V and 0 from J, leaving 7 bases between them. The CDR3 sequence is 14 residues long. CDR3 amino acids: CASSLDTVSYEQYF. The CDR3 DNA sequence: TGCGCCAGCAGCTTGGATACAGTCTCCTACGAGCAGTACTTC. Using reference TRBV5-1 and TRBJ2-7 for the parts outside the CDR3, the full variable domain is KAGVTQTPRYLIKTRGQQVTLSCSPISGHRSVSWYQQTPGQGLQFLFEYFSETQRNKGNFPGRFSGRQFSNSRSEMNVSTLELGDSALYLCASSLDTVSYEQYFGPGTRLTVT.

The rearrangement joins TRBV3-1 (or the pseudogene TRBV3-2) to TRBJ1-1; no firm D call. Between the trimmed V and J ends, which lost 1 base and 7 bases, there was a span of 10 bases. The CDR3 is 13 amino acids. Germline values: CDR1 LGHDT, CDR2 YNNKEL (reference sequence). In DNA, the CDR3 is TGTGCCAGCAGCCAAGTGGGCGCGGGTGAAGCTTTCTTT. It codes for CASSQVGAGEAFF.

The chain joins TRBV27 to TRBJ1-2; D may be TRBD1 (6 bases). Germline-derived CDR1 and CDR2 are MNHEY and SMNVEV (reference sequence). Trimming pared 6 bases from V and 5 bases from J, leaving 13 bases between. This CDR3 region has 13 residues. CDR3 bases: TGTGCCAGCAGGTTCCAGGGGAGTTATGGCTACACCTTC. Translation gives CASRFQGSYGYTF.

This chain uses TRBV7-9 with TRBJ1-2; 7 nucleotides line up with TRBD1. V was clipped by 4 bases and J by 2 bases; unmatched bases: 7. In germline, CDR1 is SEHNR, CDR2 FQNEAQ (reference sequence). This CDR3 has 15 amino acids. The CDR3 loop reads CASSSGDRENYGYTF. The CDR3 DNA reads as TGTGCCAGCAGCTCGGGGGACAGAGAAAACTATGGCTACACCTTC.

This clone was detected only a few times. V and J are TRBV29-1 and TRBJ1-2; no clear D gene. Trimming took off 2 bases at V and 1 base at J, with 11 bases between the two ends. The CDR3 contains 14 residues. CDR1 and CDR2 (germline): SQVTM, ANQGSEA. As DNA, the CDR3 is TGCAGCGTTGAAATCTTGCGGAATAACTATGGCTACACCTTC. As protein: CSVEILRNNYGYTF.

The chain joins TRBV5-1 to TRBJ2-3; D is unresolved. This CDR3 has 13 amino acids. V gave up 0 bases and J gave up 6 bases, with 8 bases separating them. Germline CDR1 SGHRS, CDR2 YFSETQ. Here the CDR3 reads CASSLGQADTQYF. In nucleotides, the CDR3 is TGCGCCAGCAGCTTGGGGCAGGCGGATACGCAGTATTTT.

The chain links TRBV2 to TRBJ2-1, with D hard to call. V was pared by 10 bases and J by 7 bases, with 20 bases between. CDR3 size: 14 residues. Germline lookup yields CDR1 SNHLY and CDR2 FYNNEI. CDR3: CAKVGDHDANEQFF. CDR3 DNA: TGTGCCAAGGTTGGAGACCACGACGCTAATGAGCAGTTCTTC.

In nucleotides, the CDR3 is TGTGCCAGCAGCACTAGTGGACAGGTCTATGGCTACACCTTC. Protein product: CASSTSGQVYGYTF. J is TRBJ1-2 and V is TRBV6-5, with 7 bases that match TRBD1. Germline lookup yields CDR1 MNHEY and CDR2 SVGAGI. The CDR3 is 14 amino acids. The V segment lost 6 bases and the J segment 4 bases; nucleotides outside the gene matches: 8.

The genes are TRBV27 and TRBJ2-1; 7 bases match TRBD1. V lost 6 bases to trimming and J lost 8 bases; unmatched junction nucleotides: 7. This CDR3 is built from 13 residues. Germline CDR1 is MNHEY and CDR2 is SMNVEV (reference sequence). CDR3 bases: TGTGCCAGCAGCCTAGTAAGGGGGCATGAGCAGTTCTTC. Amino acid sequence: CASSLVRGHEQFF.

The DNA for the CDR3 is TGTGCCAGCAGCTTCGGACTAGCGGGGGCCGAGGATACGCAGTATTTT. Translated, it gives CASSFGLAGAEDTQYF. The chain joins TRBV11-3 to TRBJ2-3; 13 positions match TRBD2. With V trimmed by 3 bases and J by 6 bases, 6 bases remained unmatched. The CDR3 runs to 16 residues. The germline V gene encodes CDR1 SGHNT and CDR2 YENEEA.

The chain links TRBV30 to TRBJ2-7; D may be TRBD2 (5 bases). There are 12 residues in the CDR3. V gave up 3 bases and J gave up 2 bases, with 8 bases separating them. Germline V gene sequence: CDR1 GTSNPN, CDR2 SVGIG (reference sequence). CDR3 coding DNA: TGTGCCTGGAGAACTAGGGCCTACGAGCAGTACTTC. Translation: CAWRTRAYEQYF.

As regards this clone: The junction and the germline gene differ at one end; a read error may be behind it. The DNA of the CDR3 is TGTGCCAGCAGTGTAGCTAGTGCGAGGGAGCTGTTTTTT. Translated, it gives CASSVASARELFF. The rearrangement uses TRBV12-3 or TRBV12-4 and TRBJ2-2; D ambiguous. The CDR3 contains 13 residues.

The V and J genes are TRBV29-1 and TRBJ2-1, with a tentative D call TRBD1 (6 bases). V lost 2 bases and J 3 bases, leaving 11 bases between the germline ends. Per the germline V gene, CDR1 is SQVTM and CDR2 is ANQGSEA. The CDR3 length is 14 residues. The DNA of the CDR3 is TGCAGCGTTGAATCAGGGGAATTCTACAATGAGCAGTTCTTC. Translating gives CSVESGEFYNEQFF.

The chain is built from TRBV19 and TRBJ2-3, with TRBD2 matching over 11 bases. The ends lost 3 bases at V and 0 bases at J; junction bases unmatched: 5. Per germline, CDR1 LNHDA and CDR2 SQIVND (reference sequence). The CDR3 length is 17 residues. This CDR3 reads CASSMVGLAASTDTQYF. CDR3 DNA: TGTGCCAGTAGTATGGTGGGACTAGCGGCTAGCACAGATACGCAGTATTTT.

The chain has TRBV27 and TRBJ1-1, with D maybe TRBD1 (5 bases). The CDR3 has 14 residues. V shed 4 bases and J shed 0 bases, with 9 bases lying between them. Germline CDR1 reads MNHEY; CDR2 reads SMNVEV (reference sequence). For the CDR3, the DNA is TGTGCCAGCAGTTGGGAGGGGATGAACACTGAAGCTTTCTTT. It yields the protein CASSWEGMNTEAFF.

V is TRBV19 and J is TRBJ2-3; 9 nucleotides align to TRBD1. The V gene's germline CDR1 is LNHDA and CDR2 SQIVND (reference sequence). V shed 4 bases, J shed 5 bases, and the junction held 7 bases outside the gene matches. CDR3 length: 15 residues. CDR3 nucleotide sequence: TGTGCCAGTAGTAACCAACAGGGGGCAGGAGATACGCAGTATTTT. Translated, it gives CASSNQQGAGDTQYF.

The chain couples TRBV19 to TRBJ1-2; tentative D call: TRBD1 (5 bases). There are 13 residues in the CDR3. The V end was cut by 10 bases, the J end by 4 bases, with 16 bases between. Germline V lookup: CDR1 LNHDA, CDR2 SQIVND (reference sequence). The CDR3, as DNA: TGTGCCACCCAACAAGGGGTCGGCTATGGCTACACCTTC. It codes for CATQQGVGYGYTF.

V and J are TRBV19 and TRBJ1-1; TRBD1 might be the D (5 bases). Germline V gives CDR1 LNHDA, CDR2 SQIVND (reference sequence). The CDR3 spans 10 residues. The V end lost 10 bases, the J end lost 11 bases, and 14 bases lay between the germline ends. This chain's CDR3 is CATPGRWAFF. The CDR3 coding sequence is TGTGCCACCCCAGGGCGGTGGGCTTTCTTT.